One T cell receptor (beta chain) is described in this entry. Its recognized antigen is unknown. No base quality values were provided; no much bigger clone lies one nucleotide off. The CDR3 runs 13 residues from the cysteine to the phenylalanine. Only the CDR3 portion is preserved as DNA: 39 bases, with reading frame beginning at the first base. The germline V gene sets CDR1 to LGHNA and CDR2 to YSLEER. Deletion took 0 bases off V and 16 bases off J, with a span of 13 bases between the germline ends. TCRbeta CDR3 regions were amplified from genomic DNA using the immunoSEQ Assay, a bias-controlled multiplex PCR. The original pipeline was this. Nucleated cell counts per sample were estimated from amplification of reference gene primers within the assay. Sequence reads were collapsed and filtered to measure the absolute abundance of every unique TCRbeta CDR3 rearrangement. For each sample, productive Simpson clonality was calculated as the square root of Simpson's diversity index over productive rearrangements. TCRdb stores this immuneACCESS table with in-frame sequences only. Part of the clones is absent; in the studies checked, under half of the shortfall reflects unresolved V genes, and no reason is known for the rest. D and trimming were read from the DNA, whereas the V and J calls and clone size are those reported in that table. The sample table contains about 110,000 clones; only one count was recorded for 75% to 90% of them. The ten largest clones represent approximately 31% of the sample.

This entry belongs to a study of blood T cell repertoires in COVID-19 (dated by TCRdb to the early 2020s). Broadly, across the study: Samples from collaborators originated in the United States, Italy and Spain and spanned both the acute and convalescent phases of COVID-19. The prospective study material was composed of cDNA or gDNA derived from T cells, B-cell-depleted T cells, or PBMCs. Deeply sampled blood TCRbeta repertoires from subjects exposed to, actively infected with, or recovered from COVID-19 were included in the dataset. The repertoires were released in a freely available public database meant as a resource for research on the immune response to SARS-CoV-2. Samples came from the ongoing ImmuneRACE study (first 160 participants) plus 1,254 subjects from 6 global collaborators. A de-identified subject ID, COVID-19 status, age in years and sex were almost always included in the sample metadata. Where HLA class I and class II types were available, the types were taken from metadata supplied by the sample provider, not from assay-based typing.

Overall study outcomes, separate from this receptor: The quantity of clinical and demographic metadata differed by source and by participant and was supplied without curation.

Each collaborating institution followed its own protocols to collect whole blood in K2EDTA tubes. For TCRbeta analysis, collaborators shipped samples as frozen whole blood, isolated PBMCs, or DNA extracted from either of those sample types. The TCR sequence derives from a woman at least 80 years old with acute or convalescent COVID-19. The sample was peripheral blood. The sequence joins TRBV4-3 to TRBJ1-6; the D gene identity is not certain. Here is the DNA: TGCGCCAGCAGCCAAGAGGAGGGTCGACCTCTCCACTTT. This sequence encodes CASSQEEGRPLHF.